These 16 T cell receptor beta chains were sequenced from one sample in a study of OX40 agonist ivuxolimab in advanced cancers. Measured with immunoSEQ multiplex PCR; TCRdb has only the in-frame clones, and not every one. The sample consists of 55,000 to 75,000 clones, 70% to 90% of them appearing once. This specimen was CD4+ or CD8+ T cells sorted from blood, taken in a trial of the OX40 agonist ivuxolimab. All receptors derive from an adult with an advanced solid tumor such as melanoma, head and neck, liver or kidney cancer.

To note about this clone: This same CDR3 is encoded by further DNA sequences in the sample. The chain uses TRBV19 and TRBJ2-7; 9 nucleotides agree with TRBD1. CDR1 and CDR2 (germline): LNHDA, SQIVND (reference sequence). CDR3 length: 16 residues. Trimming took 3 bases from V and 6 from J; bases not matched to a gene: 12. CDR3 region: CASSIAGQGDPTEQYF. The CDR3 DNA sequence: TGTGCCAGTAGTATTGCGGGACAGGGCGATCCTACCGAGCAGTACTTC.

This clone occurred once. The chain joins TRBV4-1 to TRBJ2-3, with 8 bases aligning to TRBD2. The CDR3 is 17 residues long. The V gene's germline CDR1 is MGHRA and CDR2 YSYEKL. The V gene end was trimmed by 0 bases and the J gene end by 7 bases; junction bases not matched to a gene: 12. The CDR3 spells CASSQDIRPGGPNTQYF. In DNA, the CDR3 is TGCGCCAGCAGCCAAGATATCCGGCCGGGAGGGCCAAATACGCAGTATTTT.

The chain has TRBV19 and TRBJ2-7; D assignment may be TRBD1 or TRBD2 (8 bases each). Germline V gives CDR1 LNHDA, CDR2 SQIVND (reference sequence). V was trimmed by 9 bases and J by 5 bases, leaving 17 bases between them. The CDR3 spans 13 residues. CDR3 nucleotides: TGTGCCAGCGGGAGGGACAGGAGTAACGAGCAGTACTTC. Amino acid sequence: CASGRDRSNEQYF.

The chain employs TRBV28 and TRBJ1-5; 10 nucleotides agree with TRBD1. Trimming removed 4 bases from V and 6 bases from J; junction bases left unmatched: 6. Germline CDR1 reads MDHEN; CDR2 reads SYDVKM. This CDR3 has 15 residues. CDR3 nucleotide sequence: TGTGCCAGCAGTTCCGGGACAGGGGCGGGTCAGCCCCAGCATTTT. Residues: CASSSGTGAGQPQHF.

This clone was seen a single time. This rearrangement joins TRBV19 to TRBJ1-2; 7 nucleotides align to TRBD1. Germline loops: CDR1 LNHDA, CDR2 SQIVND (reference sequence). V shed 3 bases and J 4 bases; nucleotides not matched to a gene: 8. The CDR3 has 15 amino acids. The CDR3 nucleotides read TGTGCCAGTAGTATCAAAAACCGGGACAGCTATGGCTACACCTTC. Translation gives CASSIKNRDSYGYTF. Combining the CDR3 with reference TRBV19 and TRBJ1-2 gives the whole variable domain DGGITQSPKYLFRKEGQNVTLSCEQNLNHDAMYWYRQDPGQGLRLIYYSQIVNDFQKGDIAEGYSVSREKKESFPLTVTSAQKNPTAFYLCASSIKNRDSYGYTFGSGTRLTVV.

The chain couples TRBV9 to TRBJ2-5; D perhaps matches TRBD1 (6 bases). Germline V CDR1 and CDR2: SGDLS, YYNGEE. The V end lost 0 bases, the J end lost 4 bases, and 16 bases lay between the germline ends. The CDR3 contains 16 residues. As DNA, the CDR3 is TGTGCCAGCAGCGTAGGGGGGTCAGGGGCGGGAGAGACCCAGTACTTC. This gives the protein CASSVGGSGAGETQYF.

The chain is built from TRBV11-2 and TRBJ2-1; D unresolved. Germline V gene lookup returns CDR1 SGHAT and CDR2 FQNNGV. The CDR3 has 12 amino acids. V was shortened by 5 bases and J by 0 bases, with 2 bases between the two germline ends. CDR3 in amino acids: CASSPSYNEQFF. CDR3 sequence (DNA): TGTGCCAGCAGCCCCTCCTACAATGAGCAGTTCTTC.

This clone appeared once. This chain uses TRBV19 with TRBJ2-1, with 11 bases that match TRBD2. The CDR3 sequence is 18 residues long. V was pared by 2 bases and J by 7 bases, with 13 bases of the junction left unmatched. The germline gives CDR1 LNHDA, CDR2 SQIVND (reference sequence). The CDR3 spells CASSIFPGLAGGVNEQFF. The CDR3 DNA reads TGTGCCAGTAGTATATTCCCCGGGCTAGCGGGAGGTGTAAATGAGCAGTTCTTC.

This clone has a handful of counts. V gene TRBV6-1 combines with J gene TRBJ2-5; TRBD2 might be the D (5 bases). CDR1 and CDR2 (germline): MNHNS, SASEGT. The CDR3 extends over 15 amino acids. Deletions cut 7 bases from V and 5 bases from J, with 20 bases between. CDR3 in amino acids: CASTLTGTSVETQYF. The CDR3 DNA reads as TGTGCCAGCACCTTAACGGGAACTAGTGTGGAGACCCAGTACTTC.

The chain employs TRBV10-3 and TRBJ2-3, with 7 nucleotides matching TRBD1. CDR1 is ENHRY, CDR2 SYGVKD, per germline. The CDR3 totals 13 residues. V dropped 6 bases and J dropped 1; count of bases not matched to a gene: 1. The CDR3 spells CAISGQGTDTQYF. CDR3 nucleotides: TGTGCCATCAGCGGACAGGGCACAGATACGCAGTATTTT.

J is TRBJ2-3 and V is TRBV28, with a tentative D call TRBD2 (6 bases). The CDR3 is made up of 14 amino acids. Germline lookup yields CDR1 MDHEN and CDR2 SYDVKM. Trimming removed 5 bases at V and 2 bases at J, with 11 bases between. CDR3 DNA sequence: TGTGCCAGCAGTCCCGCTAGCGACACAGATACGCAGTATTTT. It codes for CASSPASDTDTQYF.

This clone appeared a single time. The chain uses TRBV11-3 and TRBJ1-1, with 7 bases matching TRBD1. Germline V gene sequence: CDR1 SGHNT, CDR2 YENEEA. The V gene end was trimmed by 4 bases and the J gene end by 0 bases; junction bases not matched to a gene: 8. The CDR3 spans 16 residues. CDR3 residues: CASSSTGSPMNTEAFF. DNA of the CDR3: TGTGCCAGCAGCTCGACAGGGTCGCCTATGAACACTGAAGCTTTCTTT. Full variable domain (remainder filled in from reference TRBV11-3 and TRBJ1-1): EAGVVQSPRYKIIEKKQPVAFWCNPISGHNTLYWYLQNLGQGPELLIRYENEEAVDDSQLPKDRFSAERLKGVDSTLKIQPAELGDSAVYLCASSSTGSPMNTEAFFGQGTRLTVV.

The V gene is TRBV7-8, the J gene TRBJ2-7, with 8 positions matching TRBD2. In germline, CDR1 is SGHVS, CDR2 FQNEAQ. Germline trimming cut 1 base from V and 0 bases from J; bases unmatched to any gene: 11. The CDR3 extends over 18 amino acids. CDR3 residues: CASSLVSGASGYSYEQYF. The DNA of the CDR3 is TGTGCCAGCAGCTTAGTATCCGGCGCTAGCGGGTACTCCTACGAGCAGTACTTC. Based on the CDR3 plus reference TRBV7-8 and TRBJ2-7, the full variable domain is GAGVSQSPRYKVAKRGQDVALRCDPISGHVSLFWYQQALGQGPEFLTYFQNEAQLDKSGLPSDRFFAERPEGSVSTLKIQRTQQEDSAVYLCASSLVSGASGYSYEQYFGPGTRLTVT.

The V gene is TRBV28, the J gene TRBJ2-7; weak D call: TRBD1 (6 bases). Trimming took 4 bases from V and 4 from J, leaving 14 bases between them. Germline CDR1 and CDR2: MDHEN and SYDVKM. There are 14 residues in the CDR3. This chain's CDR3 is CASSSRDTFYEQYF. Written as DNA, the CDR3 is TGTGCCAGCAGTTCCCGGGACACATTTTACGAGCAGTACTTC.

This clone was counted between two and nine times. V gene TRBV18 combines with J gene TRBJ2-1, with a weak D call TRBD1 (6 bases). This CDR3 region has 17 residues. V was cut by 0 bases and J by 2 bases, with 14 bases left in between. From germline, CDR1 is KGHSH and CDR2 LQKENI. The CDR3 loop reads CASSPPVGSGAYNEQFF. As DNA, the CDR3 is TGTGCCAGCTCACCACCAGTAGGGTCAGGGGCCTACAATGAGCAGTTCTTC.

The rearrangement links TRBV4-1 to TRBJ1-1; no clear D. The CDR3 is made up of 17 amino acids. Trimming left V 0 bases short and J 0 bases short, with 14 bases between. Germline lookup yields CDR1 MGHRA and CDR2 YSYEKL. The CDR3 region has the DNA TGCGCCAGCAGCCAAGATGTAAAGTCCTCCATGAACACTGAAGCTTTCTTT. Its translation: CASSQDVKSSMNTEAFF.